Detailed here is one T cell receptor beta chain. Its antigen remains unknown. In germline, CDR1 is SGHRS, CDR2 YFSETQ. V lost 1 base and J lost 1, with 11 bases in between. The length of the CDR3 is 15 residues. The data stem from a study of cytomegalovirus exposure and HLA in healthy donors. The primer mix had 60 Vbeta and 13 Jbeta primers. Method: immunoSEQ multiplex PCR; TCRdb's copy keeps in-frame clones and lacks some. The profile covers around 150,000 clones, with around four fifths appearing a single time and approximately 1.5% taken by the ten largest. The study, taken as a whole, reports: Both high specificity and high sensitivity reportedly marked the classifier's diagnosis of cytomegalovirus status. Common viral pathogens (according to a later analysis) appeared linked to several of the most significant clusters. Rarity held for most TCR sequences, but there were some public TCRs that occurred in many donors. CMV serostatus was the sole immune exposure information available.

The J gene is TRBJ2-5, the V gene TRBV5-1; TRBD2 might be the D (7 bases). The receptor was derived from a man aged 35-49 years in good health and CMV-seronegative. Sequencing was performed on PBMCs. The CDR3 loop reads CASSLWGGPQETQYF. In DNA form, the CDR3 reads TGCGCCAGCAGCTTGTGGGGGGGCCCCCAAGAGACCCAGTACTTC.